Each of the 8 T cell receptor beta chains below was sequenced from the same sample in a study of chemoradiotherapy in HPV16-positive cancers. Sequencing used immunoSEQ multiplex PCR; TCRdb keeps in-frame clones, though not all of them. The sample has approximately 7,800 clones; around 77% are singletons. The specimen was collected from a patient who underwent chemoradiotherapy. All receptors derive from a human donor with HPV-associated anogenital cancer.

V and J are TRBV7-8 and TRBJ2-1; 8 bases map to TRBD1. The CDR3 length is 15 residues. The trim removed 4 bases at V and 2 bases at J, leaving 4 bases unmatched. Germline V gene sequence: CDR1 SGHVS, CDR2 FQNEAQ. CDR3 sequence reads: CASSYGQGPYNEQFF. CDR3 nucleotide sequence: TGTGCCAGCAGCTATGGACAGGGCCCCTACAATGAGCAGTTCTTC. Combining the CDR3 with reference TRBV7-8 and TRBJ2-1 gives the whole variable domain GAGVSQSPRYKVAKRGQDVALRCDPISGHVSLFWYQQALGQGPEFLTYFQNEAQLDKSGLPSDRFFAERPEGSVSTLKIQRTQQEDSAVYLCASSYGQGPYNEQFFGPGTRLTVL.

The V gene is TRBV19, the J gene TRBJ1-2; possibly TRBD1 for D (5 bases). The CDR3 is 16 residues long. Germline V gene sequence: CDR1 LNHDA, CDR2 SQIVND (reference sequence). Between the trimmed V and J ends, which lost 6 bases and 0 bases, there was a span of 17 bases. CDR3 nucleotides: TGTGCCAGTAGCCCGACGGGACGGCGGACTAACTATGGCTACACCTTC. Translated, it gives CASSPTGRRTNYGYTF.

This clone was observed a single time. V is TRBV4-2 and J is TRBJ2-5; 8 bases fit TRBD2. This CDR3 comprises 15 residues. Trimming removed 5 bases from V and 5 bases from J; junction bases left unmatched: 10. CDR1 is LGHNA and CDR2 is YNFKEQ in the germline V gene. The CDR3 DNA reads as TGTGCCAGCAGCTCCAGCGGGGGCGAAGATGAGACCCAGTACTTC. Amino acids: CASSSSGGEDETQYF.

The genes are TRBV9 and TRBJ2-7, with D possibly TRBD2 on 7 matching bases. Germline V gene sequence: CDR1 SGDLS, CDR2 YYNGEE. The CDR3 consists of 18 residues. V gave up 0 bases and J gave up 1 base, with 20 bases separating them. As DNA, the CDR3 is TGTGCCAGCAGCGTAGGCCTGGGGCGGGGGCGCCGGTCCTACGAGCAGTACTTC. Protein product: CASSVGLGRGRRSYEQYF.

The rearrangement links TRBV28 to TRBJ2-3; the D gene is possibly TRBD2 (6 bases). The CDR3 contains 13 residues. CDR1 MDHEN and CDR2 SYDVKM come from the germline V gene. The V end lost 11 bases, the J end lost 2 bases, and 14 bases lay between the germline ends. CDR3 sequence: CAGRDSTTDTQYF. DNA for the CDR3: TGTGCCGGACGGGACTCCACCACAGATACGCAGTATTTT.

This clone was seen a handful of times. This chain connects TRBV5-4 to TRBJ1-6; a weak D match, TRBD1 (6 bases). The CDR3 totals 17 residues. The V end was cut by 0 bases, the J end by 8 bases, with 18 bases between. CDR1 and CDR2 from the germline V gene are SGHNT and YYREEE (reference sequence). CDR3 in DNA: TGTGCCAGCAGCTTGGGGCAAGCAGGGGTACAACATTCACCCCTCCACTTT. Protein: CASSLGQAGVQHSPLHF.

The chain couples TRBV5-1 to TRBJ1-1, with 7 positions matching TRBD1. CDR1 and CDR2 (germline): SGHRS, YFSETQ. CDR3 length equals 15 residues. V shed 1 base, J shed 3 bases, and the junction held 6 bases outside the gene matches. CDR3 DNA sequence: TGCGCCAGCAGCTTGACAGGGGCGGCTGACACTGAAGCTTTCTTT. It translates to CASSLTGAADTEAFF. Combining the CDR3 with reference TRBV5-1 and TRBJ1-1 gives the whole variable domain KAGVTQTPRYLIKTRGQQVTLSCSPISGHRSVSWYQQTPGQGLQFLFEYFSETQRNKGNFPGRFSGRQFSNSRSEMNVSTLELGDSALYLCASSLTGAADTEAFFGQGTRLTVV.

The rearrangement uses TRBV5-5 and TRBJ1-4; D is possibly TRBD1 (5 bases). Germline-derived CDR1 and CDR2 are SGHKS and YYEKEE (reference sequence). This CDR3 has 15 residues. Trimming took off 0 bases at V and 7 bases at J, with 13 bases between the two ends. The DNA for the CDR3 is TGTGCCAGCAGCTTGGTATGGGGGTCTAGTGAAAAACTGTTTTTT. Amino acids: CASSLVWGSSEKLFF.